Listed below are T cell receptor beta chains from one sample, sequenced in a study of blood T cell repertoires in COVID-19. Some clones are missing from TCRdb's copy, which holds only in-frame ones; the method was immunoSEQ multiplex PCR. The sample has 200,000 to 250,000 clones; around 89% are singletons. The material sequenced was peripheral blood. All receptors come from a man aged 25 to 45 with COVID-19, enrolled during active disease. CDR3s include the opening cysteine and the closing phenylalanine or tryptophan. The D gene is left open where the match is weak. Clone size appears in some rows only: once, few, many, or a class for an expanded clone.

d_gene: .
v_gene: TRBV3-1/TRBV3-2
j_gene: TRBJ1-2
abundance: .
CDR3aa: CASSQADSGYTF
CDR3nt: TGTGCCAGCAGCCAGGCGGACAGCGGCTACACCTTC

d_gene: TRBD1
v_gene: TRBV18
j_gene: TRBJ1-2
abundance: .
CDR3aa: CASSAPGQPNYGYTF
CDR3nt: TGTGCCAGCTCAGCTCCGGGACAGCCTAACTATGGCTACACCTTC

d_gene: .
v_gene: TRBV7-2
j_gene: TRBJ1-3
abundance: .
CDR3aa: CASSLGRGSSGNTIYF
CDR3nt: TGTGCCAGCAGCTTAGGTCGGGGGAGCTCTGGAAACACCATATATTTT

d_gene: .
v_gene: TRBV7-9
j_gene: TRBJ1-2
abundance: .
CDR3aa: CASSLQTGVYGYTF
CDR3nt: TGTGCCAGCAGCTTACAGACGGGAGTCTATGGCTACACCTTC

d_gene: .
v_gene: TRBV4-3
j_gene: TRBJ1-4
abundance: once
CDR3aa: CASSQGGGEKLFF
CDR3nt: TGCGCCAGCAGCCAAGGGGGGGGTGAAAAACTGTTTTTT

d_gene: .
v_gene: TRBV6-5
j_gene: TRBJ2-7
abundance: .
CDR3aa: CASTSAQAYEQYF
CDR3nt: TGTGCCAGCACCTCCGCCCAGGCCTACGAGCAGTACTTC

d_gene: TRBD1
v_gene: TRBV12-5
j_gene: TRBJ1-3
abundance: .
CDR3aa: CASGLVPTGSGNTIYF
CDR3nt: TGTGCTAGTGGTTTGGTACCGACAGGGAGCGGAAACACCATATATTTT

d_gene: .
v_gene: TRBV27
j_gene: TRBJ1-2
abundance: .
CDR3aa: CASSLSGRGGYTF
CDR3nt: TGTGCCAGCAGTTTATCAGGCAGGGGCGGCTACACCTTC

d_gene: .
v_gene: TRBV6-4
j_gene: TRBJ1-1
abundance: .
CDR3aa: CASSDSRGTEAFF
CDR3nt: TGTGCCAGCAGTGACTCCCGGGGGACTGAAGCTTTCTTT

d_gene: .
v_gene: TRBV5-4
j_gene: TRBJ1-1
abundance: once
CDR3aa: CASSSNRVPNTEAFF
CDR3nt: TGTGCCAGCAGCAGTAACAGGGTGCCTAACACTGAAGCTTTCTTT

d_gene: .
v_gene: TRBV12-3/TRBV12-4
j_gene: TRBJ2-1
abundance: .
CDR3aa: CASSLGGLREQFF
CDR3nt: TGTGCCAGCAGTTTAGGGGGACTCCGTGAGCAGTTCTTC

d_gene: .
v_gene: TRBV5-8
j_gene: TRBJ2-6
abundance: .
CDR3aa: CASSPWGFSGANVLTF
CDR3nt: TGTGCCAGCAGCCCATGGGGCTTCTCTGGGGCCAACGTCCTGACTTTC

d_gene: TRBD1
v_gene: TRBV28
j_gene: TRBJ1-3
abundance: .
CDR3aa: CASSHRPSGASHRGRGGNTIYF
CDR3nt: TGTGCCAGCAGCCACCGACCCTCGGGGGCTAGCCACAGGGGGCGAGGGGGAAACACCATATATTTT

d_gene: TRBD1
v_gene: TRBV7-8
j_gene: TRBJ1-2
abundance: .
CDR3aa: CASSPRSDRGPYGYTF
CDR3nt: TGTGCCAGCAGCCCGCGCAGCGACAGGGGACCCTATGGCTACACCTTC

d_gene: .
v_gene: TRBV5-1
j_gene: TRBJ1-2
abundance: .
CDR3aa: CASSLDWAGNYGYTF
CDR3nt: TGCGCCAGCAGCTTGGACTGGGCAGGGAACTATGGCTACACCTTC

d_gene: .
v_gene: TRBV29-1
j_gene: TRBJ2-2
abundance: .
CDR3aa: CSVVGQGVGTGELFF
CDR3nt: TGCAGCGTTGTTGGGCAGGGTGTGGGCACCGGGGAGCTGTTTTTT

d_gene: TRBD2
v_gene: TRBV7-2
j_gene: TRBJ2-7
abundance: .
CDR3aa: CASRLAGGSYEQYF
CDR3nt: TGTGCCAGCAGACTAGCGGGGGGCTCCTACGAGCAGTACTTC

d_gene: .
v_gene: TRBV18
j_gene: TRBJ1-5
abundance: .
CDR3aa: CASSPGRDQPQHF
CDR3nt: TGTGCCAGCTCACCTGGCAGGGATCAGCCCCAGCATTTT

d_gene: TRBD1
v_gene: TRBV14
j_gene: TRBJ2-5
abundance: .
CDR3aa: CASSQAHFPGQGLRETQYF
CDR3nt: TGTGCCAGCAGCCAAGCTCACTTTCCGGGACAGGGGTTGCGGGAGACCCAGTACTTC

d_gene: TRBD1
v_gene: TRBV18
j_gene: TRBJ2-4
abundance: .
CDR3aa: CASSPIGTGNKNIQYF
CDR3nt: TGTGCCAGCTCACCCATAGGGACAGGGAACAAAAACATTCAGTACTTC

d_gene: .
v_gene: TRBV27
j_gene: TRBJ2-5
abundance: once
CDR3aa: CASSPLAVSDETQYF
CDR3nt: TGTGCCAGCAGTCCCTTAGCGGTTTCGGATGAGACCCAGTACTTC

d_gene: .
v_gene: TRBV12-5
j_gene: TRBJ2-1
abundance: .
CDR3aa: CASGFGPPHRNEQFF
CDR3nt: TGTGCTAGTGGTTTTGGGCCTCCCCACAGGAATGAGCAGTTCTTC

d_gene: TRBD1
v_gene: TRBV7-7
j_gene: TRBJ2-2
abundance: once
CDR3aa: CASRGQDTGELFF
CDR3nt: TGTGCCAGCAGGGGACAGGACACCGGGGAGCTGTTTTTT

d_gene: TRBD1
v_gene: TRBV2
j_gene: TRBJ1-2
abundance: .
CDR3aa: CASSRDSYGYTF
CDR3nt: TGTGCCAGCAGTAGGGACAGCTATGGCTACACCTTC

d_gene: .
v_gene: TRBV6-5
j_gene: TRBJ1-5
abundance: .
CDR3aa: CASSYGADSNQPQHF
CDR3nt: TGTGCCAGCAGTTACGGGGCAGATAGCAATCAGCCCCAGCATTTT

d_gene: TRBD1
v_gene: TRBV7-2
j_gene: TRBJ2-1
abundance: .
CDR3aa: CASSLAQGDYNEQFF
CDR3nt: TGTGCCAGCAGCTTAGCACAGGGGGACTACAATGAGCAGTTCTTC

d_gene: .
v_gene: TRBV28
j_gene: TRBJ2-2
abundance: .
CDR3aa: CASSLAGDTGELFF
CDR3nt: TGTGCCAGCAGTTTAGCAGGGGACACCGGGGAGCTGTTTTTT